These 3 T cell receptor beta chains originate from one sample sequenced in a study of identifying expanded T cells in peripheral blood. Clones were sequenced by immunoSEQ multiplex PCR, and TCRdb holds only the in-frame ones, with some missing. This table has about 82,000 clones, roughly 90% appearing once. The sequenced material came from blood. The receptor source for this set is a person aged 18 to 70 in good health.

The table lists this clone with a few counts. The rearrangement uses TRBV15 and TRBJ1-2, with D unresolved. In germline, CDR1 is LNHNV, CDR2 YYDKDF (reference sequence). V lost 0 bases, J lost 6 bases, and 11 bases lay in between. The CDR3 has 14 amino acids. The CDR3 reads CATSRDRKTHGYTF. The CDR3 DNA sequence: TGTGCCACCAGCAGAGACAGGAAGACACATGGCTACACCTTC.

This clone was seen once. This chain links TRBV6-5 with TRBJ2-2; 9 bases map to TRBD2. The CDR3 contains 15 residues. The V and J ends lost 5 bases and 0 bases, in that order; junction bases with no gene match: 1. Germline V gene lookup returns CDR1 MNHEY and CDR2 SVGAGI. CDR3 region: CASSRTSANTGELFF. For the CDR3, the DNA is TGTGCCAGCAGTCGGACTAGCGCGAACACCGGGGAGCTGTTTTTT.

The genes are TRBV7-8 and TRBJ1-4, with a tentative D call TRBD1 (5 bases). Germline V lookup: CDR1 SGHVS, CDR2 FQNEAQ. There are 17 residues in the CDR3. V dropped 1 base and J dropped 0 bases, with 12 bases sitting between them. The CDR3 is CASSLGGGLSTNEKLFF. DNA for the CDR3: TGTGCCAGCAGCTTAGGGGGCGGACTATCAACTAATGAAAAACTGTTTTTT.